This T cell receptor (beta chain) was obtained from a study of blood T cell repertoires in COVID-19. The CDR3 spans 12 residues. From germline, CDR1 is SGDLS and CDR2 YYNGEE. Between the trimmed V and J ends, which lost 0 bases and 4 bases, there was a span of 4 bases. Generated by immunoSEQ multiplex PCR, the TCRdb table keeps only in-frame clones and is missing some. The sample contains some 420,000 clones, roughly nine tenths of which appear only once. Cohort placement rested on clinical history that participants reported themselves. The origin of this receptor is a man aged 30-40 years who had recovered from COVID-19. The J gene is TRBJ2-5, the V gene TRBV9; D ambiguous. Sequencing input: PBMCs or T cells enriched from blood (not recorded which). CDR3 region: CASSVVGETQYF. Written as DNA, the CDR3 is TGTGCCAGCAGCGTAGTCGGAGAGACCCAGTACTTC.